The sequence of this TCR beta chain was determined in a study of cytomegalovirus exposure and HLA in healthy donors. 60 Vbeta and 13 Jbeta primers were used in PCR. Profiling relied on immunoSEQ multiplex PCR, and the TCRdb table lists in-frame clones only, not all of them. This sample has roughly 120,000 clones, with around 73% found just once. In the case of this clone: Antigen specificity is unknown.

Study-level findings and limits: Reportedly, TCR beta sequences accurately predicted HLA-A and HLA-B alleles in most subjects.

Per the germline V gene, CDR1 is LGHNA and CDR2 is YNFKEQ. V lost 0 bases, J lost 2 bases, and 13 bases stayed unmatched. The CDR3 loop spans 19 amino acids. This chain uses TRBV4-2 with TRBJ2-7; 10 positions match TRBD2. The sequencing input was PBMCs. This clonotype was obtained from a man in his sixties in good health and CMV-seropositive. In nucleotides, the CDR3 is TGTGCCAGCAGCCAAGAGAAACCGGCAGTAGCGGGGGGAACCTACGAGCAGTACTTC. It translates to CASSQEKPAVAGGTYEQYF.